The 25 T cell receptor beta chains in this list originate from one sample, sequenced in a study of T cells in tuberculosis. After thawing and overnight rest, PBMC were stained with GMM-loaded CD1B tetramer, viability dye and anti-CD3 for sorting. CD1B tetramers were loaded with Rhodococcus equi-derived C32 glucose monomycolate. The assay was immunoSEQ multiplex PCR, and TCRdb's table has in-frame clones only and misses some. Here the sample spans about 59,000 clones, about 76% being singletons. Sequences were obtained from CD1b-GMM tetramer-negative cells sorted from PBMCs. These TCRs come from an adult woman with latent tuberculosis.

This clone was counted a few times. V usage is TRBV19 and J usage is TRBJ2-1; no clear D gene. This CDR3 is 11 amino acids long. V lost 1 base to trimming and J lost 12 bases, with 7 bases between them. Germline assignment: CDR1 LNHDA and CDR2 SQIVND (reference sequence). The CDR3 DNA sequence: TGTGCCAGTAGTATAGCTGGCGGGCAGTTCTTC. Its translation: CASSIAGGQFF.

The gene calls are TRBV5-1 and TRBJ2-7; D remains ambiguous. The germline V and J ends were trimmed by 2 bases and 2 bases, with 11 bases remaining between them. CDR3 length equals 14 residues. Germline CDR1 and CDR2: SGHRS and YFSETQ. CDR3 amino acids: CASSFANGAYEQYF. DNA of the CDR3: TGCGCCAGCAGCTTCGCCAACGGAGCCTACGAGCAGTACTTC.

The rearrangement links TRBV4-2 to TRBJ2-5; 8 positions agree with TRBD2. This CDR3 is built from 15 residues. Per germline, CDR1 LGHNA and CDR2 YNFKEQ. Unmatched junction bases numbered 5, after V lost 0 bases and J lost 5 bases. The CDR3 spells CASSQDSGGPETQYF. Here the CDR3 DNA reads TGTGCCAGCAGCCAAGATTCGGGGGGGCCGGAGACCCAGTACTTC.

The rearrangement uses TRBV7-3 and TRBJ2-1, with D possibly matching TRBD1 (5 bases). The CDR3 runs 14 residues. V dropped 0 bases and J dropped 7 bases, with 10 bases sitting between them. Germline lookup yields CDR1 SGHTA and CDR2 FQGTGA. Here the CDR3 reads CASSLTPRQNEQFF. The CDR3 DNA sequence: TGTGCCAGCAGCTTAACCCCCCGACAGAATGAGCAGTTCTTC. The full variable domain, completed using reference TRBV7-3 and TRBJ2-1, is GAGVSQTPSNKVTEKGKYVELRCDPISGHTALYWYRQSLGQGPEFLIYFQGTGAADDSGLPNDRFFAVRPEGSVSTLKIQRTERGDSAVYLCASSLTPRQNEQFFGPGTRLTVL.

This chain uses TRBV27 with TRBJ1-5; possible D gene TRBD1, 5 bases. Germline CDR1 reads MNHEY; CDR2 reads SMNVEV (reference sequence). Trimming took off 3 bases at V and 4 bases at J, with 10 bases between the two ends. The CDR3 loop spans 14 amino acids. The CDR3, as DNA: TGTGCCAGCAGTTTGGGACTGCTGAATCAGCCCCAGCATTTT. This sequence encodes CASSLGLLNQPQHF.

In this sample, this clone turned up once. The rearrangement links TRBV11-2 to TRBJ1-1, with D unclear. V lost 0 bases and J lost 4, with 12 bases in between. The CDR3 consists of 15 residues. Germline CDR1 reads SGHAT; CDR2 reads FQNNGV. The CDR3 loop is CASSLDRGFPTEAFF. The DNA for the CDR3 is TGTGCCAGCAGCTTAGATCGAGGGTTCCCCACTGAAGCTTTCTTT.

This clone was observed a handful of times. The chain is built from TRBV28 and TRBJ1-1; a weak D match, TRBD1 (6 bases). Germline CDR1 and CDR2: MDHEN and SYDVKM. Trimming took off 6 bases at V and 4 bases at J, with 21 bases between the two ends. This CDR3 spans 16 amino acids. Here the CDR3 DNA reads TGTGCCAGCAGCCCCAGGGGTGCAGGGCCGGGCACTGAAGCTTTCTTT. It yields the protein CASSPRGAGPGTEAFF. The full variable domain, in which reference TRBV28 and TRBJ1-1 provide the parts outside the CDR3, is DVKVTQSSRYLVKRTGEKVFLECVQDMDHENMFWYRQDPGLGLRLIYFSYDVKMKEKGDIPEGYSVSREKKERFSLILESASTNQTSMYLCASSPRGAGPGTEAFFGQGTRLTVV.

This chain joins TRBV7-2 and TRBJ1-3; D is possibly TRBD1 (5 bases). With 2 bases removed from V and 0 bases from J, the gap between germline ends came to 14 bases. The germline CDR1 and CDR2 sequences are SGHTA and FQGNSA. There are 17 residues in the CDR3. CDR3 amino acids: CASSLSHRTSSGNTIYF. The CDR3 DNA is TGTGCCAGCAGCTTATCCCACAGGACAAGCTCTGGAAACACCATATATTTT.

This chain links TRBV27 with TRBJ2-4; 10 nucleotides line up with TRBD1. V shed 8 bases, J shed 1 base, and the junction held 26 bases outside the gene matches. In germline, CDR1 is MNHEY, CDR2 SMNVEV (reference sequence). The CDR3 loop spans 22 amino acids. The CDR3 DNA reads TGTGCCAGCGCTTTTGTATGGAGCGTGGGACAGGGGACTTCCGACGCCAAAAACATTCAGTACTTC. This translates into CASAFVWSVGQGTSDAKNIQYF.

There are a few counts of this clone. The genes are TRBV4-3 and TRBJ2-3, with a tentative D call TRBD2 (6 bases). V shed 1 base and J shed 13 bases, with 15 bases lying between them. The germline CDR1 and CDR2 sequences are LGHNA and YSLEER. There are 13 residues in the CDR3. CDR3 DNA: TGCGCCAGCAGCCAAGCGAACCTGGCGGGGAAGTATTTT. It yields the protein CASSQANLAGKYF.

The chain has TRBV5-8 and TRBJ1-3; the D is unclear. Germline assignment: CDR1 SGHTS and CDR2 YDEGEE. Trimming took off 0 bases at V and 4 bases at J, with 8 bases between the two ends. This CDR3 has 14 amino acids. CDR3 region: CASSLGRRGNTIYF. The CDR3 DNA sequence: TGTGCCAGCAGCTTGGGCAGAAGAGGAAACACCATATATTTT.

The chain uses TRBV27 and TRBJ1-1, with 8 positions matching TRBD1. The CDR3 length is 13 residues. With 6 bases clipped from V and 6 bases from J, the junction kept 6 bases outside the gene matches. Per the germline V gene, CDR1 is MNHEY and CDR2 is SMNVEV (reference sequence). In DNA form, the CDR3 reads TGTGCCAGCAGCCCAGGGGGCCGGTCTGAAGCTTTCTTT. This encodes CASSPGGRSEAFF.

The chain recombines TRBV11-1 with TRBJ1-1, with D maybe TRBD1 (5 bases). V shed 1 base and J shed 10 bases, with 16 bases lying between them. The CDR3 is made up of 14 amino acids. The germline gives CDR1 SGHAT, CDR2 FQDESV (reference sequence). The CDR3 DNA is TGTGCCAGCAGCTTAGACGGACGGGGGAACGTAGCTTTCTTT. Translation: CASSLDGRGNVAFF.

The chain joins TRBV6-5 to TRBJ1-2; no clear D. The CDR3 length is 15 residues. Germline loops: CDR1 MNHEY, CDR2 SVGAGI. Trimming removed 0 bases from V and 0 bases from J, with 8 bases in between. The CDR3 reads CASSYSGRTNYGYTF. CDR3 sequence (DNA): TGTGCCAGCAGTTACTCAGGCAGGACTAACTATGGCTACACCTTC.

Only a few counts were recorded for this clone. This rearrangement joins TRBV6-1 to TRBJ2-5; weak D call: TRBD2 (5 bases). This CDR3 contains 15 residues. Deletions cut 2 bases from V and 3 bases from J, with 13 bases between. CDR1 is MNHNS and CDR2 is SASEGT in the germline V gene. The CDR3 DNA follows: TGTGCCAGCAGTGAACGCTCTACGGGAAAAGAGACCCAGTACTTC. Amino acids: CASSERSTGKETQYF.

J is TRBJ1-5 and V is TRBV28; tentative D call: TRBD1 (6 bases). The germline gives CDR1 MDHEN, CDR2 SYDVKM. V lost 6 bases and J 4 bases, leaving 13 bases between the germline ends. This CDR3 has 14 residues. The CDR3 DNA is TGTGCCAGCAGCAGGGACACGGGAAATCAGCCCCAGCATTTT. This translates into CASSRDTGNQPQHF.

The chain is built from TRBV28 and TRBJ1-5; TRBD1 might be the D (5 bases). The germline V gene encodes CDR1 MDHEN and CDR2 SYDVKM. This CDR3 contains 15 residues. Trimming took off 5 bases at V and 0 bases at J, with 11 bases between the two ends. The chain's CDR3 is CASSKQVYSNQPQHF. The CDR3 DNA follows: TGTGCCAGCAGTAAACAGGTCTATAGCAATCAGCCCCAGCATTTT.

The rearrangement joins TRBV27 to TRBJ2-7; 7 bases line up with TRBD1. Germline CDR1 reads MNHEY; CDR2 reads SMNVEV (reference sequence). Losses at the gene ends were 5 bases for V and 3 bases for J; bases not matched to a gene: 22. This CDR3 is built from 19 residues. The CDR3 nucleotides are TGTGCCAGCAGTCCCATCCTGCTCTGGGACAGAGGAAATTTCTACGAGCAGTACTTC. Translation gives CASSPILLWDRGNFYEQYF.

The gene calls are TRBV6-1 and TRBJ2-3; D possibly corresponds to TRBD2 (6 bases). The germline CDR1 and CDR2 sequences are MNHNS and SASEGT. Between the trimmed V and J ends, which lost 4 bases and 6 bases, there was a span of 11 bases. There are 13 residues in the CDR3. The CDR3 region has the DNA TGTGCCAGCAGTGGAGGACTACCCGATACGCAGTATTTT. This sequence encodes CASSGGLPDTQYF.

This clone has just a few counts. The chain links TRBV2 to TRBJ2-1; 9 nucleotides match TRBD2. Germline trimming cut 9 bases from V and 6 bases from J; bases unmatched to any gene: 6. Germline CDR1 and CDR2: SNHLY and FYNNEI. The CDR3 runs 13 residues. This CDR3 reads CASQSGGSNEQFF. CDR3 in DNA: TGTGCCAGTCAGAGCGGGGGGTCCAATGAGCAGTTCTTC.

The chain employs TRBV2 and TRBJ2-1; 8 positions match TRBD2. The germline CDR1 and CDR2 sequences are SNHLY and FYNNEI. The CDR3 is 13 amino acids. V shed 10 bases, J shed 5 bases, and the junction held 7 bases outside the gene matches. The CDR3 sequence is CAIPKLADNEQFF. The CDR3 DNA reads as TGTGCCATCCCGAAACTAGCGGACAATGAGCAGTTCTTC.

This clone has just a few counts. The chain couples TRBV6-1 to TRBJ2-3; weak D call: TRBD1 (6 bases). The germline V gene has CDR1 MNHNS and CDR2 SASEGT. CDR3 size: 10 residues. The V and J ends lost 8 bases and 9 bases respectively, with 9 bases between them. The CDR3 sequence is CASGQLTQYF. The CDR3, as DNA: TGTGCCAGCGGACAGCTAACGCAGTATTTT.

This chain joins TRBV14 and TRBJ1-2, with TRBD1 identical over 9 bases. The CDR3 has 14 residues. V was clipped by 4 bases and J by 3 bases; unmatched bases: 3. Germline V CDR1 and CDR2: SGHDN, FVKESK. CDR3 bases: TGTGCCAGCAGCCCGGGACAGGGATACTATGGCTACACCTTC. This encodes CASSPGQGYYGYTF.

J is TRBJ2-2 and V is TRBV7-3; no reliable D call. The germline gives CDR1 SGHTA, CDR2 FQGTGA. The CDR3 is 13 amino acids. The ends were cut back, 2 bases at V and 7 bases at J, with 8 bases in the middle. CDR3 sequence reads: CASSLYGNGELFF. The CDR3 DNA follows: TGTGCCAGCAGCTTATACGGTAACGGGGAGCTGTTTTTT.

V is TRBV19 and J is TRBJ1-2; 7 nucleotides match TRBD1. This CDR3 comprises 14 residues. The germline gives CDR1 LNHDA, CDR2 SQIVND (reference sequence). Unmatched junction bases numbered 7, after V lost 3 bases and J lost 6 bases. The CDR3 nucleotides are TGTGCCAGTAGTATGAGGGGGCGGCGGGATGGCTACACCTTC. Translation: CASSMRGRRDGYTF. The full variable domain, its missing parts supplied by reference TRBV19 and TRBJ1-2, is DGGITQSPKYLFRKEGQNVTLSCEQNLNHDAMYWYRQDPGQGLRLIYYSQIVNDFQKGDIAEGYSVSREKKESFPLTVTSAQKNPTAFYLCASSMRGRRDGYTFGSGTRLTVV.